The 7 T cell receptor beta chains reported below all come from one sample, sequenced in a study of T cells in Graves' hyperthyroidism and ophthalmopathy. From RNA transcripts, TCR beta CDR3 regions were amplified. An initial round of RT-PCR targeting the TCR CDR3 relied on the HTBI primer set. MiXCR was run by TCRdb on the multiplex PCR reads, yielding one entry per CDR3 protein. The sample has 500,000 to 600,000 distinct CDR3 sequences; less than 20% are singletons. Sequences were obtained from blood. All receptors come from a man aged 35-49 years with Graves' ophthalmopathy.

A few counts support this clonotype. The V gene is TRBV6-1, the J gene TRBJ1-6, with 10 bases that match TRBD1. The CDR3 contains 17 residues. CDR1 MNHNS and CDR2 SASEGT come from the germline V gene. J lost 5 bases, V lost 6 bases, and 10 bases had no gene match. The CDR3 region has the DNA TGTGCCAGCAGCTACATGAGAGGGACAGGGGATAATTCACCCCTCCACTTT. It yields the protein CASSYMRGTGDNSPLHF.

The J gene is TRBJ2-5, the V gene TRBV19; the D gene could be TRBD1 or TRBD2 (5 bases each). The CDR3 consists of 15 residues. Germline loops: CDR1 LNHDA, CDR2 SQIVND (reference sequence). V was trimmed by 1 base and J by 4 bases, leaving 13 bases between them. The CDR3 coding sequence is TGTGCCAGTAGTATAGGTTCGAGGGGACGAGAGACCCAGTACTTC. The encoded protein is CASSIGSRGRETQYF.

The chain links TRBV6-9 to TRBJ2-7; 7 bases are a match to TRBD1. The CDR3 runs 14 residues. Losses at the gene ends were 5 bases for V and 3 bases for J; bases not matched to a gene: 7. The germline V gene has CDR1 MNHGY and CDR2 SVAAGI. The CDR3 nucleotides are TGTGCCAGCAGTCCAGGGGACAGCCTCTACGAGCAGTACTTC. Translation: CASSPGDSLYEQYF.

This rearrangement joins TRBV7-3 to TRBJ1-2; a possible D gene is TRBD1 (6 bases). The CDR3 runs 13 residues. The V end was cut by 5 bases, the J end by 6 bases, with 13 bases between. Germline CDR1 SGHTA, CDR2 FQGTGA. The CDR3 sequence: CASSVYTGNGYTF. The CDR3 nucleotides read TGTGCCAGCAGCGTCTATACAGGGAATGGCTACACCTTC.

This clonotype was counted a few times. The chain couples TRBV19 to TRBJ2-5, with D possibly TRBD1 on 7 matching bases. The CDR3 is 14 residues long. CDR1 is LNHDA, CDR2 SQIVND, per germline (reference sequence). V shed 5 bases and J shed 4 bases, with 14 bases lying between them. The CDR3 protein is CASSSGAGGETQYF. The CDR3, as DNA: TGTGCCAGTAGTTCGGGAGCAGGGGGAGAGACCCAGTACTTC.

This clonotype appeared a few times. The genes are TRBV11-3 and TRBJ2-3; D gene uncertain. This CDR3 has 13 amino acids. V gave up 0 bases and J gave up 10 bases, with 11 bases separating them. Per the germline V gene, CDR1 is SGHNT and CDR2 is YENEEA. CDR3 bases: TGTGCCAGCAGCTTAGATGGGTCCGCTCCGCAGTATTTT. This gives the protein CASSLDGSAPQYF.

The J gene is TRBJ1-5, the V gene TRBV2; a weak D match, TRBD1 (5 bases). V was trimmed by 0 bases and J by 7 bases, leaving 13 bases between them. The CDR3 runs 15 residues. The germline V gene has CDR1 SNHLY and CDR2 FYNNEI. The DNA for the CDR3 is TGTGCCAGCAGTGAAGCGAAGGGGCGCGGGCAGCCCCAGCATTTT. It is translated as CASSEAKGRGQPQHF.